This T cell receptor beta chain originates from a study of cytomegalovirus exposure and HLA in healthy donors. Study in general: Unique TCRs from HLA-typed donors, 80 million to 100 million of them, were held in an early data release.

The CDR3 spans 13 residues. CDR1 is SNHLY, CDR2 FYNNEI, per germline. The trim removed 8 bases at V and 6 bases at J, leaving 8 bases unmatched. A multiplex PCR was run with 60 Vbeta primers and 13 Jbeta primers. Sequenced by immunoSEQ multiplex PCR; TCRdb stores in-frame clones only, minus some. The sample contains 130,000 or so clones, roughly 80% of which appear only once. Study observations and caveats: Donors were assumed by presence/absence analyses to have roughly uniform sequencing depth. In vitro confirmation showed a few CMV-associated chains to be CMV antigen specific. TCR beta V- and J-gene trimming, according to a later analysis, was linked to a missense DCLRE1C variant.

As to this clone: Its antigen remains unknown.

Sequenced input: PBMCs. The sequence was collected from a man in his forties or fifties in good health and CMV-seronegative. The chain joins TRBV2 to TRBJ2-7; 9 bases fit TRBD2. The CDR3 protein is CASRTETSGEQYF. In DNA, the CDR3 is TGTGCCAGCCGCACCGAGACTAGCGGCGAGCAGTACTTC.